This T cell receptor (beta chain) was observed in a study of blood T cell repertoires in COVID-19. The overall study: Italy, Spain and the United States were the sources of the convalescent and acute COVID-19 samples. PBMCs, B-cell-depleted T cells, or T cells were the source of the cDNA or gDNA that made up the material.

This table comes from immunoSEQ multiplex PCR, and its TCRdb copy is limited to in-frame clones, with some not included. This repertoire shows some 200,000 clones, around 82% found once; its top ten account for 3% to 3.5%. CDR1 and CDR2 (germline): SGHDN, FVKESK. Trimming stripped 3 bases from V and 4 bases from J, with 24 bases between. The CDR3 spans 18 residues. Sequencing was done on a sample of peripheral blood. The chain combines TRBV14 with TRBJ1-2; D is ambiguous. The TCR sequence derives from a woman aged 25 to 39 who had recovered from COVID-19. CDR3 sequence reads: CASSHLAGRRNEGYGYTF. CDR3 in DNA: TGTGCCAGCAGCCATCTGGCGGGCCGGAGAAATGAAGGCTATGGCTACACCTTC.